The 31 T cell receptor beta chains in this list originate from one sample, sequenced in a study of beta chain features in type 1 diabetes. Expressed TCRB transcripts were sequenced because the isolated RNA had all been reverse transcribed beforehand. The assay was immunoSEQ multiplex PCR, and TCRdb's table has in-frame clones only and misses some. Here the sample spans approximately 150,000 clones, 8.5% to 12% being singletons. The sample comprised naive CD4+ T cells from blood. These TCRs come from a man younger than 35 in good health.

V is TRBV5-4 and J is TRBJ2-7; 9 bases map to TRBD2. The CDR3 totals 14 residues. The germline gives CDR1 SGHNT, CDR2 YYREEE (reference sequence). V lost 4 bases and J lost 2; bases outside the gene matches: 4. DNA for the CDR3: TGTGCCAGCAGCCATCGCGGGGGGGCCTACGAGCAGTACTTC. This sequence encodes CASSHRGGAYEQYF.

This clone was detected a few times. CDR3 sequence reads: CASSLSQASYEQYF. The CDR3, as DNA: TGTGCCAGCAGCTTAAGCCAGGCCTCCTACGAGCAGTACTTC. The chain carries TRBV11-2 and TRBJ2-7; D is unresolved. The germline V gene encodes CDR1 SGHAT and CDR2 FQNNGV. The ends were cut back, 2 bases at V and 0 bases at J, with 8 bases in the middle. CDR3 length equals 14 residues.

The chain is built from TRBV2 and TRBJ2-5, with 13 bases fitting TRBD2. The CDR3 extends over 16 amino acids. V was clipped by 7 bases and J by 1 base; unmatched bases: 6. Germline V CDR1 and CDR2: SNHLY, FYNNEI. The CDR3 DNA reads TGTGCCAGCATAACTAGCGGGGGGGCGGGCCAAGAGACCCAGTACTTC. It translates to CASITSGGAGQETQYF.

This chain connects TRBV6-1 to TRBJ2-1; 11 bases map to TRBD2. This CDR3 is built from 17 residues. The V and J ends lost 2 bases and 7 bases, in that order; junction bases with no gene match: 10. Germline V lookup: CDR1 MNHNS, CDR2 SASEGT. The CDR3 DNA is TGTGCCAGCAGTGAATCGCTCGGGAGGACTAGCGGGAATGAGCAGTTCTTC. Translated: CASSESLGRTSGNEQFF.

This clone came up a few times. The gene calls are TRBV7-8 and TRBJ1-4, with 7 bases aligning to TRBD1. Germline CDR1 reads SGHVS; CDR2 reads FQNEAQ. V dropped 5 bases and J dropped 3; count of bases not matched to a gene: 6. The CDR3 is 15 residues long. The CDR3 protein is CASSVTGAANEKLFF. The CDR3 DNA follows: TGTGCCAGCAGCGTTACAGGGGCGGCTAATGAAAAACTGTTTTTT. Combining the CDR3 with reference TRBV7-8 and TRBJ1-4 gives the whole variable domain GAGVSQSPRYKVAKRGQDVALRCDPISGHVSLFWYQQALGQGPEFLTYFQNEAQLDKSGLPSDRFFAERPEGSVSTLKIQRTQQEDSAVYLCASSVTGAANEKLFFGSGTQLSVL.

There are a few counts of this clone. The chain combines TRBV7-8 with TRBJ2-2, with 7 bases fitting TRBD1. Germline-derived CDR1 and CDR2 are SGHVS and FQNEAQ. This CDR3 spans 16 amino acids. Trimming removed 3 bases from V and 6 bases from J; junction bases left unmatched: 10. The CDR3 loop reads CASSLVNRGRAGELFF. The CDR3 DNA reads as TGTGCCAGCAGCTTGGTAAACAGGGGACGCGCCGGGGAGCTGTTTTTT.

This clone turned up a few times. The chain joins TRBV30 to TRBJ2-1, with D possibly TRBD1 on 6 matching bases. V was cut by 1 base and J by 4 bases, with 11 bases left in between. The CDR3 length is 14 residues. Per germline, CDR1 GTSNPN and CDR2 SVGIG (reference sequence). CDR3 DNA sequence: TGTGCCTGGAGTGGGGGACAAGGATACAATGAGCAGTTCTTC. Amino acid sequence: CAWSGGQGYNEQFF.

J is TRBJ2-5 and V is TRBV30; TRBD1 aligns across 7 bases. V was clipped by 0 bases and J by 4 bases; unmatched bases: 2. The germline V gene has CDR1 GTSNPN and CDR2 SVGIG (reference sequence). CDR3 length equals 13 residues. The CDR3 region has the DNA TGTGCCTGGAGTGTGGCAGGGGGAGAGACCCAGTACTTC. This translates into CAWSVAGGETQYF. Filled out from reference TRBV30 and TRBJ2-5, the complete variable domain reads SQTIHQWPATLVQPVGSPLSLECTVEGTSNPNLYWYRQAAGRGLQLLFYSVGIGQISSEVPQNLSASRPQDRQFILSSKKLLLSDSGFYLCAWSVAGGETQYFGPGTRLLVL.

This clone was seen ten or more times. The chain carries TRBV7-9 and TRBJ2-7, with D possibly TRBD2 on 6 matching bases. Trimming pared 5 bases from V and 5 bases from J, leaving 22 bases between. Germline CDR1 reads SEHNR; CDR2 reads FQNEAQ (reference sequence). The CDR3 is made up of 16 amino acids. The CDR3 bases are TGTGCCAGCAGCCCCTGGGCGGAGGCGGGGCTGGACGAGCAGTACTTC. Translation: CASSPWAEAGLDEQYF.

The rearrangement joins TRBV11-2 to TRBJ2-3; 8 nucleotides agree with TRBD2. Germline V gives CDR1 SGHAT, CDR2 FQNNGV. The trim removed 5 bases at V and 4 bases at J, leaving 11 bases unmatched. There are 16 residues in the CDR3. CDR3 DNA sequence: TGTGCCAGCAGCAGGAACGCGGGGGGACTGCCAGATACGCAGTATTTT. Its protein is CASSRNAGGLPDTQYF.

The V and J genes are TRBV9 and TRBJ2-3; D is ambiguous. The CDR3 consists of 15 residues. Germline V gene data show CDR1 as SGDLS and CDR2 as YYNGEE. V was trimmed by 0 bases and J by 0 bases, leaving 8 bases between them. In nucleotides, the CDR3 is TGTGCCAGCAGCGTAGCTTTAAGCAGCACAGATACGCAGTATTTT. It translates to CASSVALSSTDTQYF.

The CDR3 here is CASSRQDLRAGELFF. The CDR3 DNA reads TGTGCCAGCAGCCGACAGGACCTGAGGGCCGGGGAGCTGTTTTTT. The chain joins TRBV2 to TRBJ2-2, with a possible D match to TRBD1 (6 bases). Trimming removed 6 bases from V and 6 bases from J, with 17 bases in between. Germline V gene data show CDR1 as SNHLY and CDR2 as FYNNEI. This CDR3 is built from 15 residues.

The chain joins TRBV5-1 to TRBJ2-3; 8 bases match TRBD2. The germline V gene has CDR1 SGHRS and CDR2 YFSETQ. J lost 5 bases, V lost 7 bases, and 9 bases had no gene match. The CDR3 is 14 amino acids. The CDR3 nucleotides read TGCGCCAGCTTCGCGGGAGGCGGGAGAGATACGCAGTATTTT. Protein sequence: CASFAGGGRDTQYF.

CDR3 sequence: CATSSHDREVETQYF. CDR3 in DNA: TGTGCCACCAGCAGCCACGACAGGGAGGTTGAGACCCAGTACTTC. This rearrangement joins TRBV15 to TRBJ2-5; perhaps TRBD1 as D (7 bases). Trimming left V 3 bases short and J 5 bases short, with 16 bases between. This CDR3 has 15 residues. Germline-derived CDR1 and CDR2 are LNHNV and YYDKDF (reference sequence).

V and J are TRBV27 and TRBJ1-2; TRBD1 matches 9 bases. Per germline, CDR1 MNHEY and CDR2 SMNVEV (reference sequence). With V trimmed by 5 bases and J by 3 bases, 10 bases remained unmatched. CDR3 length: 16 amino acids. CDR3 nucleotides: TGTGCCAGCAGTGCGTTCCCGACAGGGGGAGACTATGGCTACACCTTC. It yields the protein CASSAFPTGGDYGYTF.

The chain recombines TRBV5-1 with TRBJ2-3; TRBD2 matches at 11 bases. The germline V gene has CDR1 SGHRS and CDR2 YFSETQ. The junction had 3 bases not matched to a gene; V was cut back by 5 bases and J by 1 base. CDR3 length: 15 amino acids. CDR3 amino acids: CASSLTSGGTDTQYF. The CDR3 region has the DNA TGCGCCAGCAGTCTGACTAGCGGGGGCACAGATACGCAGTATTTT.

The chain has TRBV6-1 and TRBJ1-3; D is ambiguous. V lost 8 bases to trimming and J lost 0 bases, with 14 bases between them. CDR1 and CDR2 from the germline V gene are MNHNS and SASEGT. The CDR3 contains 15 residues. The DNA of the CDR3 is TGTGCCAGCCATCTTTTCTCAGTCTCTGGAAACACCATATATTTT. Translation gives CASHLFSVSGNTIYF.

The rearrangement uses TRBV7-2 and TRBJ2-2; possibly TRBD1 for D (6 bases). Germline V gives CDR1 SGHTA, CDR2 FQGNSA. V lost 6 bases and J 6 bases, leaving 11 bases between the germline ends. CDR3 length: 13 amino acids. The CDR3 region is CASSRTGSGELFF. Here the CDR3 DNA reads TGTGCCAGCAGTAGAACAGGGTCCGGGGAGCTGTTTTTT.

This clone was seen a handful of times. V gene TRBV18 combines with J gene TRBJ2-5, with D maybe TRBD1 (6 bases). CDR1 and CDR2 from the germline V gene are KGHSH and LQKENI. Trimming removed 2 bases at V and 3 bases at J, with 13 bases between. The CDR3 loop spans 15 amino acids. The CDR3 here is CASSPKAGVEETQYF. The CDR3, as DNA: TGTGCCAGCTCACCAAAGGCAGGGGTTGAAGAGACCCAGTACTTC.

The chain uses TRBV4-2 and TRBJ2-3, with 9 bases matching TRBD2. The germline V gene encodes CDR1 LGHNA and CDR2 YNFKEQ. CDR3 size: 20 residues. Germline trimming cut 0 bases from V and 3 bases from J; bases unmatched to any gene: 16. The CDR3 sequence is CASSQDQGSGGHISTDTQYF. CDR3 nucleotides: TGTGCCAGCAGCCAAGATCAGGGTAGCGGGGGCCATATATCAACAGATACGCAGTATTTT.

The genes are TRBV28 and TRBJ2-1; 9 positions agree with TRBD2. Per germline, CDR1 MDHEN and CDR2 SYDVKM. V shed 5 bases and J 8 bases; nucleotides not matched to a gene: 13. There are 16 residues in the CDR3. CDR3 coding DNA: TGTGCCAGCAGTCCGTCGTCGGCGGGGGGGCCCCATGAGCAGTTCTTC. Translation: CASSPSSAGGPHEQFF.

The V gene is TRBV9, the J gene TRBJ2-1, with D possibly being TRBD2 (6 bases). Germline lookup yields CDR1 SGDLS and CDR2 YYNGEE. The CDR3 is made up of 15 amino acids. Trimming cost V 4 bases and J 0 bases, with 11 bases left between them. The CDR3 DNA reads as TGTGCCAGCAGCACCGACGGGAGCTCCTACAATGAGCAGTTCTTC. This codes for CASSTDGSSYNEQFF.

This chain connects TRBV19 to TRBJ2-5, with D possibly being TRBD1 (5 bases). CDR3 length: 14 amino acids. Trimming pared 3 bases from V and 3 bases from J, leaving 11 bases between. CDR1 LNHDA and CDR2 SQIVND come from the germline V gene (reference sequence). The CDR3 spells CASSISTVKETQYF. DNA for the CDR3: TGTGCCAGTAGTATTTCGACAGTTAAAGAGACCCAGTACTTC.

V usage is TRBV9 and J usage is TRBJ2-7; 8 nucleotides align to TRBD1. The CDR3 extends over 12 amino acids. Germline values: CDR1 SGDLS, CDR2 YYNGEE. Trimming at V came to 3 bases and at J to 6 bases, leaving 2 bases not matched to a gene. The CDR3 region has the DNA TGTGCCAGCAGCGCTCAGGGGGCCGAGCAGTACTTC. Encoded protein: CASSAQGAEQYF.

The V call is TRBV7-2, the J call TRBJ2-3, with TRBD1 matching over 7 bases. CDR1 and CDR2 from the germline V gene are SGHTA and FQGNSA. The V segment lost 0 bases and the J segment 10 bases; nucleotides outside the gene matches: 13. CDR3 length: 16 amino acids. The CDR3, as DNA: TGTGCCAGCAGCTTAGCGCGCGACAGGGCTCAGATACCGCAGTATTTT. Translating it yields CASSLARDRAQIPQYF.

This rearrangement joins TRBV5-1 to TRBJ2-6; D unresolved. CDR1 and CDR2 (germline): SGHRS, YFSETQ. The CDR3 totals 14 residues. The V and J ends lost 3 bases and 2 bases respectively, with 6 bases between them. The CDR3 nucleotides are TGCGCCAGCAGCTCCCTTACTGGGGCCAACGTCCTGACTTTC. This encodes CASSSLTGANVLTF.

The CDR3 nucleotides are TGTGCCAGCAGCCTAGGTGCGGGGGTCTCCACAGATACGCAGTATTTT. Translating gives CASSLGAGVSTDTQYF. The chain recombines TRBV9 with TRBJ2-3; 7 bases line up with TRBD2. The V gene end was trimmed by 4 bases and the J gene end by 2 bases; junction bases not matched to a gene: 10. The germline gives CDR1 SGDLS, CDR2 YYNGEE. The CDR3 runs to 16 residues.

This clone was counted at least ten times. The chain recombines TRBV2 with TRBJ1-2, with D perhaps TRBD1 (5 bases). Trimming pared 10 bases from V and 6 bases from J, leaving 18 bases between. This CDR3 comprises 13 residues. CDR1 is SNHLY and CDR2 is FYNNEI in the germline V gene. The CDR3 sequence: CATGGASANGYTF. In nucleotides, the CDR3 is TGTGCCACCGGTGGGGCATCGGCTAATGGCTACACCTTC.

This sequence joins TRBV12-5 and TRBJ2-5; 8 bases agree with TRBD2. V lost 1 base and J lost 7; bases outside the gene matches: 5. The CDR3 is made up of 14 amino acids. Germline loops: CDR1 LGHNT, CDR2 FRNRAP. Here the CDR3 reads CASGLAGGPGTQYF. DNA for the CDR3: TGTGCTAGTGGTTTGGCGGGGGGGCCGGGGACCCAGTACTTC.

This clone has just a few counts. This rearrangement joins TRBV11-1 to TRBJ2-7, with a weak D call TRBD1 (5 bases). The germline CDR1 and CDR2 sequences are SGHAT and FQDESV (reference sequence). Trimming pared 4 bases from V and 4 bases from J, leaving 11 bases between. The CDR3 consists of 13 residues. The CDR3 sequence: CASSSGQGYEQYF. DNA of the CDR3: TGTGCCAGCAGCTCAGGGCAAGGGTACGAGCAGTACTTC.

The V call is TRBV7-9, the J call TRBJ1-2; D gene unclear. Germline CDR1 and CDR2: SEHNR and FQNEAQ (reference sequence). The CDR3 runs to 14 residues. V gave up 5 bases and J gave up 4 bases, with 14 bases separating them. The CDR3 DNA is TGTGCCAGCAGCAGCGTTGGCAAAGCCTATGGCTACACCTTC. It specifies CASSSVGKAYGYTF.